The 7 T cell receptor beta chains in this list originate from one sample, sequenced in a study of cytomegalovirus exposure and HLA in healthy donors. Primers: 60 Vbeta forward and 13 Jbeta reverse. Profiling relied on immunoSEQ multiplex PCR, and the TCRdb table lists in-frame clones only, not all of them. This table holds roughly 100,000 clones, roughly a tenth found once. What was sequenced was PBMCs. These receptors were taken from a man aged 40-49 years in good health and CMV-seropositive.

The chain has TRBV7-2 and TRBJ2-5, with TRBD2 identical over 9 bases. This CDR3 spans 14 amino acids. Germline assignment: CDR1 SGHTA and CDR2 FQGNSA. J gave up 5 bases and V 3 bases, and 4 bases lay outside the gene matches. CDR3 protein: CASSFTSGSETQYF. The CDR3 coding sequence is TGTGCCAGCAGCTTTACTAGCGGGTCGGAGACCCAGTACTTC.

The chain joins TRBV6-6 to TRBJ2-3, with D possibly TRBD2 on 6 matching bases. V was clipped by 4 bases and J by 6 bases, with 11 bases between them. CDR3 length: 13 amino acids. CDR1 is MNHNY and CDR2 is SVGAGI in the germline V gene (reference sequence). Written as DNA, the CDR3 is TGTGCCAGCAGTTCACCGGGAGAGGATACGCAGTATTTT. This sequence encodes CASSSPGEDTQYF.

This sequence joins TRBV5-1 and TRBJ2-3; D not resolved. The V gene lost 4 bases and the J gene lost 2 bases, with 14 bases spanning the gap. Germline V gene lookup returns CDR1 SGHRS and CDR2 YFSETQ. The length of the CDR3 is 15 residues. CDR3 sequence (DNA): TGCGCCAGCAGCCCTCGACATGGTAACACAGATACGCAGTATTTT. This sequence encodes CASSPRHGNTDTQYF.

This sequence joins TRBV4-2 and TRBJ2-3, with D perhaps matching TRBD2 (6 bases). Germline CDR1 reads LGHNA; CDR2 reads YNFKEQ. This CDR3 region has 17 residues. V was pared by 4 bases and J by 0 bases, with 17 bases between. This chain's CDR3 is CASSPTGRGESTDTQYF. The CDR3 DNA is TGTGCCAGCAGCCCGACGGGGCGCGGGGAGAGCACAGATACGCAGTATTTT.

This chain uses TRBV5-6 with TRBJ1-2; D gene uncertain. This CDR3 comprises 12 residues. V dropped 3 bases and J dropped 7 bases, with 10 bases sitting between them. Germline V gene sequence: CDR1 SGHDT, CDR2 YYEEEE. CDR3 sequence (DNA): TGTGCCAGCAGCTCGGGATCCCTTGGCTACACCTTC. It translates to CASSSGSLGYTF.

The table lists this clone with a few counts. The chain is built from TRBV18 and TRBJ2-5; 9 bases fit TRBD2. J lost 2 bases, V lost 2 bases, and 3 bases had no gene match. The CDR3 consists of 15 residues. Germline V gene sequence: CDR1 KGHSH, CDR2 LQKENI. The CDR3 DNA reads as TGTGCCAGCTCACCAGCGGGAGGGGAGCAAGAGACCCAGTACTTC. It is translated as CASSPAGGEQETQYF.

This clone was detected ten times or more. The CDR3 is CASSQSGGHRSSYEQYF. The CDR3 DNA is TGCGCCAGCAGTCAATCGGGTGGACACAGGAGCTCCTACGAGCAGTACTTC. V gene TRBV23-1 combines with J gene TRBJ2-7; a weak D match, TRBD1 (5 bases). TRBV23-1 is recorded as an ORF, its role being uncertain. This CDR3 is built from 17 residues. The V gene lost 0 bases and the J gene lost 0 bases, with 15 bases spanning the gap.